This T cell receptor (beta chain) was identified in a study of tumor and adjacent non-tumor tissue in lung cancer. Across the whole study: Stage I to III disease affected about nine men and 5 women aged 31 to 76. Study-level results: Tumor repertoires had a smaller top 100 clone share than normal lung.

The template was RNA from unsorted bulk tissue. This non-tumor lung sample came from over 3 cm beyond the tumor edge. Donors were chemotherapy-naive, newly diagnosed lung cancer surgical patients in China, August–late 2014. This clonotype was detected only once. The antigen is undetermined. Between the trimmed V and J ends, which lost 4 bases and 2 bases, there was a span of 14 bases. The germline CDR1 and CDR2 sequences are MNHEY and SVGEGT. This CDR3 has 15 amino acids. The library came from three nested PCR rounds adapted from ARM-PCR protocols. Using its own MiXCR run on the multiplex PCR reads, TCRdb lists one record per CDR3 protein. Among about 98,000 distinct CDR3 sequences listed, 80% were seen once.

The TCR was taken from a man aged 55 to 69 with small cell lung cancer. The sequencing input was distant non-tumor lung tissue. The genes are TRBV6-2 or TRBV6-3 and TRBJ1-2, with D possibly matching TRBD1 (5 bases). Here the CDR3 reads CASSFWTLGNYGYTF. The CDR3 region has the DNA TGTGCCAGCAGTTTCTGGACATTGGGCAACTATGGCTACACCTTC.